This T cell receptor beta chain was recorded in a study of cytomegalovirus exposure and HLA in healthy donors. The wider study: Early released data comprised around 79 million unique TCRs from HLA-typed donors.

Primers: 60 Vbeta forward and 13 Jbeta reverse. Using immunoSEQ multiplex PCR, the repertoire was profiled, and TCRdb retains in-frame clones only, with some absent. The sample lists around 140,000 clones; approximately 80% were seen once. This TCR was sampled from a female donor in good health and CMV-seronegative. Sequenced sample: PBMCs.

The CDR3 reads CASSSGQAISYNEQFF. CDR3 coding DNA: TGTGCCAGCAGCTCTGGACAGGCTATATCCTACAATGAGCAGTTCTTC. The chain recombines TRBV28 with TRBJ2-1, with 7 bases that match TRBD1. From germline, CDR1 is MDHEN and CDR2 SYDVKM. The length of the CDR3 is 16 residues. V shed 6 bases and J 1 base; nucleotides not matched to a gene: 9.